These 3 T cell receptor beta chains came from one sample sequenced in a study of OX40 agonist ivuxolimab in advanced cancers. Method: immunoSEQ multiplex PCR; TCRdb's copy keeps in-frame clones and lacks some. The data show roughly 70,000 clones, about 85% seen once. The sample in question was CD4+ or CD8+ T cells sorted from blood, obtained in a trial of the OX40 agonist ivuxolimab. The receptor source for this set is an adult with an advanced solid tumor such as melanoma, head and neck, liver or kidney cancer.

This chain uses TRBV5-1 with TRBJ2-7, with D perhaps matching TRBD2 (6 bases). The germline V gene has CDR1 SGHRS and CDR2 YFSETQ. The CDR3 runs to 13 residues. V was trimmed by 4 bases and J by 4 bases, leaving 12 bases between them. The CDR3: CASSRDSAYEQYF. CDR3 sequence (DNA): TGCGCCAGCAGCCGGGACTCCGCTTACGAGCAGTACTTC.

This clone rates as medium-sized (0.01 to 0.1%). The V call is TRBV7-8, the J call TRBJ1-4, with D maybe TRBD1 (6 bases). This CDR3 comprises 13 residues. Germline V gene data show CDR1 as SGHVS and CDR2 as FQNEAQ. The V gene lost 3 bases and the J gene lost 11 bases, with 13 bases spanning the gap. CDR3 DNA sequence: TGTGCCAGCAGCTTGCTGACAGGCGGCAAACTGTTTTTT. Residues: CASSLLTGGKLFF.

The V gene is TRBV29-1, the J gene TRBJ2-7; D is perhaps TRBD1 (6 bases). CDR3 length equals 14 residues. With 4 bases removed from V and 4 bases from J, the gap between germline ends came to 17 bases. Germline V lookup: CDR1 SQVTM, CDR2 ANQGSEA. In DNA form, the CDR3 reads TGCAGCGTTGCACAGGGTAGGTTGAGGTACGAGCAGTACTTC. Its translation is CSVAQGRLRYEQYF.